Listed below are T cell receptor beta chains from one sample, sequenced in a study of T-cell reconstitution after alpha-beta-depleted transplantation in children. TCRdb ran MiXCR on the PCR reads and lists one entry per CDR3 protein. The repertoire holds about 480,000 distinct CDR3 sequences, with about 12% as singletons. Source: PBMCs from the stem cell graft donor, taken from the stem cell graft. The receptors shown here come from a human donor who donated a stem cell graft to a child with combined immunodeficiency. Both conserved end residues are part of each CDR3. A D gene is named only where the DNA matches it firmly. Clone size is not always given. Where it is, it says once, few, many or a class for expanded clones.

TRBD1 many TRBJ1-2 TRBV29-1 TGCAGCGTTGAAGATGGGCAGGGGGAAATTGGCTACACCTTC CSVEDGQGEIGYTF
TRBD2 few TRBJ2-1 TRBV12-3/TRBV12-4 TGTGCCAGCAGCACTCTGACGTCGGGACTAGCGGGGTACAATGAGCAGTTCTTC CASSTLTSGLAGYNEQFF
- - TRBJ2-7 TRBV10-3 TGTGCCACCAGTGGAGAGGGTTATTCTTCCTACGAGCAGTACTTC CATSGEGYSSYEQYF
- - TRBJ2-2 TRBV5-5 TGTGCCAGCAGCCTAATACAGGAGGTCGGGGAGCTGTTTTTT CASSLIQEVGELFF
- few TRBJ1-4 TRBV20-1 TGCAGTGCTCTGGAGAAAGGGGGGAATGAAAAACTGTTTTTT CSALEKGGNEKLFF
TRBD2 few TRBJ2-1 TRBV6-2/TRBV6-3 TGTGCCAGCAACGACGGGCTAGCGGGAGTCTATGAGCAGTTCTTC CASNDGLAGVYEQFF
TRBD2 - TRBJ2-7 TRBV5-1 TGCGCCAGCAGCCAGGCCGGGGGGGACCTGATTTACGAGCAGTACTTC CASSQAGGDLIYEQYF
- - TRBJ1-3 TRBV19 TGTGCCAGTACCCTATCCACGGTCCTCTCTGGAAACACCATATATTTT CASTLSTVLSGNTIYF
TRBD1 few TRBJ2-7 TRBV29-1 TGCAGCGCGACAGGGGGAAGCAAGCACGAGCAGTACTTC CSATGGSKHEQYF
TRBD2 - TRBJ2-1 TRBV20-1 TGCAGTGCTAGGGGGACTAGCGGGGGGGCGGACTACAATGAGCAGTTCTTC CSARGTSGGADYNEQFF
- many TRBJ2-5 TRBV15 TGTGCCACCAGCAGAGATGTCAGAGGGACCCAGTACTTC CATSRDVRGTQYF
- - TRBJ2-7 TRBV18 TGTGCCAGCTCACGTAACAGGGATATTTTGGTGGAACAGTACTTC CASSRNRDILVEQYF
TRBD2 - TRBJ2-1 TRBV20-1 TGCAGTGCTAGAGGGATCACTAGCGGGAGCTCCTACAATGAGCAGTTCTTC CSARGITSGSSYNEQFF
TRBD1 few TRBJ2-7 TRBV27 TGTGCCAGCAGACCGAGACAGGGTCGTCACGAGCAGTACTTC CASRPRQGRHEQYF
TRBD1 few TRBJ2-3 TRBV14 TGTGCCAGCAGCCCACGGGCTGGGACAGAGTCCACAGATACGCAGTATTTT CASSPRAGTESTDTQYF
- many TRBJ2-7 TRBV27 TGTGCCAGCAGTTTAACAGGGCCCTACGAGCAGTACTTC CASSLTGPYEQYF
TRBD2 many TRBJ2-1 TRBV18 TGTGCCAGCTCATTAGGGACTAGCGGGAGGGCCTGTGAGCAGTTCTTC CASSLGTSGRACEQFF
TRBD2 few TRBJ2-1 TRBV5-1 TGCGCCAGCAGCTTGGAGGCGGGAGATGAGTTCTTC CASSLEAGDEFF
- few TRBJ1-2 TRBV3-1 TGTGCCAGCAGCTTCAATCCCAGGGAGGACCCGAGGCGGGGAAGTACTGGCTACACCTTC CASSFNPREDPRRGSTGYTF
TRBD1 few TRBJ2-7 TRBV9 TGTGCCAGCAGCGTAGCCCCTACAGGGGAATACGAGCAGTACTTC CASSVAPTGEYEQYF
- - TRBJ2-3 TRBV20-1 TGCAGTGCTAGAGATGGCCTCGGCCCGCAGTATTTT CSARDGLGPQYF
TRBD2 once TRBJ2-3 TRBV20-1 TGCAGTGCCCGATCCGGGACTAGAGGAGATACGCAGTATTTT CSARSGTRGDTQYF
- many TRBJ2-1 TRBV5-1 TGCGCCAGCAGCTTCGGACAGAACAATGAGCAGTTCTTC CASSFGQNNEQFF
TRBD2 - TRBJ2-3 TRBV9 TGTGCCAGCAGCGCAATAGCGGGGGTGGGGCAAGATACGCAGTATTTT CASSAIAGVGQDTQYF
- many TRBJ2-1 TRBV4-1 TGCGCCAGCAGCCAGGCAGGAAGCAATGAGCAGTTCTTC CASSQAGSNEQFF
- - TRBJ1-1 TRBV29-1 TGCAGCGTCACAGCACAGGGAACTGAAGCTTTCTTT CSVTAQGTEAFF
TRBD2 few TRBJ2-3 TRBV27 TGTGCAGGGAGGGAGCCACAAGATACGCAGTATTTT CAGREPQDTQYF
TRBD1 - TRBJ1-5 TRBV9 TGTGCCAGCAGCGCCTCCGGGACAGATAGTCCCCAGCATTTT CASSASGTDSPQHF
TRBD1 few TRBJ2-1 TRBV2 TGTGCCAGCAGTGACACCGGGACAGCAAACAATGAGCAGTTCTTC CASSDTGTANNEQFF
- many TRBJ2-5 TRBV12-5 TGTGCTAGTGGTTTGTCAGGAGGGGTGGAGACCCAGTACTTC CASGLSGGVETQYF
- few TRBJ1-2 TRBV10-3 TGTGCCATCAGTGAGAGAGTCGCCTTTGATGGCTACACCTTC CAISERVAFDGYTF
- - TRBJ1-3 TRBV29-1 TGCAGCGCCTGGGTTGGAAACACCATATATTTT CSAWVGNTIYF
TRBD1 few TRBJ1-2 TRBV5-1 TGCGCCAGCAGCTATACAGGGGGTGACTATGGCTACACCTTC CASSYTGGDYGYTF
- few TRBJ1-4 TRBV29-1 TGCAGCGTCGCCTCAATGGGGTTCGGTGAAAAACTGTTTTTT CSVASMGFGEKLFF
TRBD1 - TRBJ2-1 TRBV12-3/TRBV12-4 TGTGCCAGCAGTCGAACCGGGACAGGGCAGAATGAGCAGTTCTTC CASSRTGTGQNEQFF
TRBD2 - TRBJ2-1 TRBV7-2 TGTGCCAGCAGCTTAGTTTGGGAGGGGAGGAGTAATGAGCAGTTCTTC CASSLVWEGRSNEQFF
- few TRBJ2-1 TRBV7-9 TGTGCCAGCAGCTTCTTCGGTTTTTGGTCGGGTGAGCAGTTCTTC CASSFFGFWSGEQFF
- few TRBJ1-5 TRBV12-3/TRBV12-4 TGTGCCAGCAGTTCCGCACAGAGTAACAATCAGCCCCAGCATTTT CASSSAQSNNQPQHF
- - TRBJ2-7 TRBV14 TGTGCCAGCAGCCAAGGACAGGTTGAGGACGAGCAGTACTTC CASSQGQVEDEQYF
TRBD1 few TRBJ2-5 TRBV7-9 TGTGCCAGCAGCTACCCTAGACAGGGCATACAAGAGACCCAGTACTTC CASSYPRQGIQETQYF
TRBD1 few TRBJ1-2 TRBV20-1 TGCAGTGTCCGACAGGGATGGGGCTACACCTTC CSVRQGWGYTF
TRBD2 many TRBJ2-1 TRBV6-4 TGTGCCAGCAGCTTAGAAGCGGGGAGGTCTGAGCAGTTCTTC CASSLEAGRSEQFF
TRBD1 many TRBJ2-1 TRBV7-3 TGTGCCAGCAGCCCCGGGACAGCTATGGGTGAGCAGTTCTTC CASSPGTAMGEQFF
TRBD1 - TRBJ2-1 TRBV13 TGTGCCAGCAGCTTAGGCCCTCCGGGACAGGATTACTACAATGAGCAGTTCTTC CASSLGPPGQDYYNEQFF
- few TRBJ2-2 TRBV5-4 TGTGCCAGCAGCCGTGGGGAGAACACCGGGGAGCTGTTTTTT CASSRGENTGELFF
TRBD1 - TRBJ2-5 TRBV6-5 TGTGCCAGCAGTTACTCCATCTCAGGGGGCGGGGAGACCCAGTACTTC CASSYSISGGGETQYF
- few TRBJ2-1 TRBV12-3/TRBV12-4 TGTGCCAGCAGCCGGGCTGGGGATGAGCAGTTCTTC CASSRAGDEQFF
TRBD1 few TRBJ2-7 TRBV5-1 TGCGCCAGCAGCTTTATTACCGGGACAGGGGGCATAGCGAGCTCCTACGAGCAGTACTTC CASSFITGTGGIASSYEQYF
- many TRBJ2-1 TRBV5-1 TGCGCCAGCAGCTCAGCCCCCAACAATGAGCAGTTCTTC CASSSAPNNEQFF
- many TRBJ2-3 TRBV4-1 TGCGCCAGCAGCCAAGAATGGACAAGCACAGATACGCAGTATTTT CASSQEWTSTDTQYF
- few TRBJ2-7 TRBV28 TGTGCCAGCAGACACGCACAGGGTCCCACCTACGAGCAGTACTTC CASRHAQGPTYEQYF